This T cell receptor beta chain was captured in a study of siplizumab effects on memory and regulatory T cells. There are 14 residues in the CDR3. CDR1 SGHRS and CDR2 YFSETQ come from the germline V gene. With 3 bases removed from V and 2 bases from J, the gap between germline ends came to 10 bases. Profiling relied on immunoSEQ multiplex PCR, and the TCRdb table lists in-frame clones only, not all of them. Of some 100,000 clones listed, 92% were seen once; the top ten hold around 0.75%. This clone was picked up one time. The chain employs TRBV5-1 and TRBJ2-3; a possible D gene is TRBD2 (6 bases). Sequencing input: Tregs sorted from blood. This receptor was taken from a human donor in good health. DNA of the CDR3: TGCGCCAGCAGCTACCGGGACTCCACAGATACGCAGTATTTT. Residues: CASSYRDSTDTQYF. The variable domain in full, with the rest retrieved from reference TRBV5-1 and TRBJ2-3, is KAGVTQTPRYLIKTRGQQVTLSCSPISGHRSVSWYQQTPGQGLQFLFEYFSETQRNKGNFPGRFSGRQFSNSRSEMNVSTLELGDSALYLCASSYRDSTDTQYFGPGTRLTVL.